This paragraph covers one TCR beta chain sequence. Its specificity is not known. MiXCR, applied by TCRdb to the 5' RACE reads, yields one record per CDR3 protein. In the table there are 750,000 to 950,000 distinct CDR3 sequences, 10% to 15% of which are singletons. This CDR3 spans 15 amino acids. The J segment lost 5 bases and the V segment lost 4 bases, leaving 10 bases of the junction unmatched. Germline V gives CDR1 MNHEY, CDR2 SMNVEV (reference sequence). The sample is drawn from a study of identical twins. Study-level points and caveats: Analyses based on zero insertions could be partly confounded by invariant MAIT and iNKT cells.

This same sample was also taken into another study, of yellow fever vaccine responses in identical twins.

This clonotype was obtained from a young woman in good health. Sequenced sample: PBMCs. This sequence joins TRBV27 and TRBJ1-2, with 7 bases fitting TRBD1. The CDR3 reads CASSSSPQGVYGYTF. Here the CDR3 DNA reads TGTGCCAGCAGTTCCTCACCCCAGGGGGTGTATGGCTACACCTTC.